This TCR beta chain derives from a study of OX40 agonist ivuxolimab in advanced cancers. Whole-study findings and limits: Some of the lowest clonal expansion was seen in partial responders at 0.1-3.0 mg/kg. CD8+ T cells (on average) carried more expanded clones than CD4+ T cells.

The method was immunoSEQ multiplex PCR; TCRdb's version includes in-frame clones alone and lacks a portion of them. The top ten clones hold around 35% of a sample with 30,000 to 35,000 clones, 92% of them seen once. V lost 0 bases, J lost 9 bases, and 11 bases lay in between. The CDR3 has 13 amino acids. Germline V gives CDR1 LNHNV, CDR2 YYDKDF (reference sequence). On this clone itself: Antigen unknown.

This receptor was identified in an adult with an advanced solid tumor such as melanoma, head and neck, liver or kidney cancer. The rearrangement joins TRBV15 to TRBJ1-2; D call uncertain. The sample in question was CD4+ or CD8+ T cells sorted from blood, obtained in a trial of the OX40 agonist ivuxolimab. The CDR3 spells CATSRERKESYTF. The CDR3 coding sequence is TGTGCCACCAGCAGAGAACGGAAAGAGAGCTACACCTTC.